What follows are 21 T cell receptor beta chains derived from one specimen sequenced in a study of blood T cell repertoires in COVID-19. Sequencing used immunoSEQ multiplex PCR; TCRdb keeps in-frame clones, though not all of them. The sample yields tens of thousands of clones, 85% to 90% seen once. What was sequenced was peripheral blood. All receptors derive from a man aged 65 to 79 with active COVID-19.

This clone has more than one count but fewer than ten. The J gene is TRBJ1-2, the V gene TRBV6-5; 7 bases are shared with TRBD1. Trimming cost V 6 bases and J 3 bases; bases outside gene matches: 10. CDR3 length equals 15 residues. Germline CDR1 MNHEY, CDR2 SVGAGI. The chain's CDR3 is CASRIKGGMDYGYTF. Here the CDR3 DNA reads TGTGCCAGCAGAATCAAAGGGGGCATGGACTATGGCTACACCTTC.

The chain combines TRBV7-9 with TRBJ2-1; a possible D gene is TRBD1 (6 bases). This CDR3 is 16 amino acids long. V was pared by 5 bases and J by 8 bases, with 22 bases between. Germline assignment: CDR1 SEHNR and CDR2 FQNEAQ (reference sequence). The CDR3 DNA reads TGTGCCAGCAGCCGCTCCAGGGGTCAGCTTAGCGATGAGCAGTTCTTC. Its translation is CASSRSRGQLSDEQFF.

This clone was detected once. This sequence joins TRBV24-1 and TRBJ1-5; 10 bases fit TRBD1. Per germline, CDR1 KGHDR and CDR2 SFDVKD. The length of the CDR3 is 17 residues. V lost 5 bases to trimming and J lost 7 bases; unmatched junction nucleotides: 13. This CDR3 is CATSGVGDRGLSQPQHF. The CDR3 DNA is TGTGCCACCAGTGGAGTAGGGGACAGGGGACTTTCGCAGCCCCAGCATTTT.

Note on this clone: A read error may produce the germline difference seen at one junction end. The CDR3 DNA follows: TGTGCCAGCACCCAAGGGAGGGGACCCCAGCCCCAGCATTTT. As protein: CASTQGRGPQPQHF. V is TRBV16 and J is TRBJ1-5, with a possible D match to TRBD1 (5 bases). This CDR3 contains 14 residues. The germline V gene encodes CDR1 KGHSY and CDR2 FQNENV.

The rearrangement joins TRBV7-3 to TRBJ1-2; the match to TRBD1 covers 7 bases. The CDR3 sequence is 13 residues long. The junction had 2 bases not matched to a gene; V was cut back by 5 bases and J by 2 bases. CDR1 and CDR2 (germline): SGHTA, FQGTGA. CDR3: CASSQGQNYGYTF. In DNA, the CDR3 is TGTGCCAGCAGCCAGGGACAGAACTATGGCTACACCTTC.

The chain couples TRBV18 to TRBJ2-5; 9 bases are shared with TRBD1. CDR3 length: 14 amino acids. From germline, CDR1 is KGHSH and CDR2 LQKENI. V was pared by 6 bases and J by 1 base, with 3 bases of the junction left unmatched. In DNA, the CDR3 is TGTGCCAGCTCGGGACAGGGCCCCCAAGAGACCCAGTACTTC. This translates into CASSGQGPQETQYF.

This sequence joins TRBV5-6 and TRBJ2-5; 10 nucleotides match TRBD2. This CDR3 is built from 15 residues. Germline V gives CDR1 SGHDT, CDR2 YYEEEE. V gave up 10 bases and J gave up 4 bases; unmatched junction bases: 13. As DNA, the CDR3 is TGTGCCGGATCCCCGAGCGGGGGGGTGTCAGAGACCCAGTACTTC. Protein sequence: CAGSPSGGVSETQYF.

The chain links TRBV12-3 or TRBV12-4 to TRBJ1-2; 7 bases match TRBD1. The CDR3 loop spans 13 amino acids. Trimming at V came to 5 bases and at J to 2 bases, leaving 2 bases not matched to a gene. The CDR3, as DNA: TGTGCCAGCAGTCGGGACAGCAACTATGGCTACACCTTC. It is translated as CASSRDSNYGYTF.

The rearrangement links TRBV30 to TRBJ1-1, with a tentative D call TRBD1 (5 bases). Trimming took 2 bases from V and 5 from J, leaving 18 bases between them. Germline lookup yields CDR1 GTSNPN and CDR2 SVGIG (reference sequence). The CDR3 loop spans 15 amino acids. The CDR3 reads CAWSPMGQGFTEAFF. The CDR3 DNA reads as TGTGCCTGGAGTCCAATGGGGCAGGGATTTACTGAAGCTTTCTTT.

V is TRBV19 and J is TRBJ2-7; 7 bases match TRBD1. V lost 7 bases to trimming and J lost 2 bases; unmatched junction nucleotides: 11. The germline gives CDR1 LNHDA, CDR2 SQIVND (reference sequence). The length of the CDR3 is 15 residues. CDR3 DNA sequence: TGTGCCAGTACTGATCGGGACAGTGACCCCTACGAGCAGTACTTC. Its protein is CASTDRDSDPYEQYF.

V usage is TRBV9 and J usage is TRBJ2-7; unclear D gene. Trimming took 0 bases from V and 4 from J, leaving 14 bases between them. CDR1 is SGDLS, CDR2 YYNGEE, per germline. This CDR3 comprises 15 residues. The CDR3 spells CASSVGGRSPYEQYF. The CDR3 nucleotides read TGTGCCAGCAGCGTAGGAGGCAGATCCCCTTACGAGCAGTACTTC.

This clone turned up a few times. J is TRBJ1-5 and V is TRBV10-1; D may be TRBD1 (5 bases). V lost 7 bases to trimming and J lost 4 bases, with 20 bases between them. Germline V lookup: CDR1 WNHNN, CDR2 SYGVQD (reference sequence). CDR3 length: 16 residues. CDR3 DNA sequence: TGCGCCAGCATCGTCGTTGGGGCCCCAGGAAATCAGCCCCAGCATTTT. Translating it yields CASIVVGAPGNQPQHF.

This chain links TRBV3-1 (or the pseudogene TRBV3-2) with TRBJ2-1; 10 bases align to TRBD1. The CDR3 runs 16 residues. V was clipped by 1 base and J by 6 bases; unmatched bases: 6. The germline V gene encodes CDR1 LGHDT and CDR2 YNNKEL (reference sequence). CDR3 sequence: CASSQVMDRGSNEQFF. The CDR3 DNA sequence: TGTGCCAGCAGCCAAGTAATGGACAGGGGGTCCAATGAGCAGTTCTTC.

This clone appeared a single time. The chain links TRBV4-3 to TRBJ2-3, with 8 nucleotides matching TRBD2. Germline trimming cut 3 bases from V and 3 bases from J; bases unmatched to any gene: 5. Germline V gene sequence: CDR1 LGHNA, CDR2 YSLEER. The CDR3 is 15 amino acids. The CDR3 region is CASSQTGTRTDTQYF. The CDR3 DNA reads as TGCGCCAGCAGCCAGACCGGGACTAGAACAGATACGCAGTATTTT.

The chain links TRBV7-9 to TRBJ1-4; D unresolved. CDR3 length: 17 amino acids. V lost 0 bases and J lost 0, with 11 bases in between. Germline CDR1 SEHNR, CDR2 FQNEAQ (reference sequence). In DNA form, the CDR3 reads TGTGCCAGCAGCTTAGCGAGGCCAGATACAACTAATGAAAAACTGTTTTTT. This codes for CASSLARPDTTNEKLFF.

The chain recombines TRBV16 with TRBJ2-7, with D tentatively TRBD1 (5 bases). The V end lost 3 bases, the J end lost 7 bases, and 10 bases lay between the germline ends. CDR1 and CDR2 (germline): KGHSY, FQNENV. The CDR3 has 12 residues. This CDR3 reads CASSQQGFEQYF. Here the CDR3 DNA reads TGTGCCAGCAGCCAGCAGGGTTTTGAGCAGTACTTC.

The chain couples TRBV5-1 to TRBJ1-4, with D perhaps TRBD1 (6 bases). Trimming pared 1 base from V and 3 bases from J, leaving 13 bases between. This CDR3 is 16 amino acids long. Germline V gene data show CDR1 as SGHRS and CDR2 as YFSETQ. CDR3 amino acids: CASSLQGHLANEKLFF. The CDR3 DNA reads as TGCGCCAGCAGCTTGCAGGGGCACCTGGCTAATGAAAAACTGTTTTTT.

This CDR3 is CASSTGQLNTEAFF. The CDR3 DNA reads as TGTGCCAGCAGCACGGGACAATTAAACACTGAAGCTTTCTTT. J is TRBJ1-1 and V is TRBV5-4; perhaps TRBD1 as D (6 bases). The V gene's germline CDR1 is SGHNT and CDR2 YYREEE (reference sequence). The CDR3 runs 14 residues. The germline V and J ends were trimmed by 4 bases and 2 bases, with 12 bases remaining between them.

This chain joins TRBV4-3 and TRBJ2-2, with D possibly being TRBD2 (6 bases). V was pared by 5 bases and J by 6 bases, with 16 bases between. The CDR3 is 15 residues long. Germline values: CDR1 LGHNA, CDR2 YSLEER. The CDR3 here is CASSYGGTLAGELFF. In DNA, the CDR3 is TGCGCCAGCAGCTACGGGGGAACTCTGGCCGGGGAGCTGTTTTTT.

The rearrangement links TRBV19 to TRBJ1-5, with TRBD1 matching 10 bases. J lost 7 bases, V lost 5 bases, and 11 bases had no gene match. The CDR3 is made up of 16 amino acids. Germline V gene data show CDR1 as LNHDA and CDR2 as SQIVND (reference sequence). Here the CDR3 DNA reads TGTGCCAGTAGTGTCGGGACAGGGGCTCCATGGCAGCCCCAGCATTTT. Translated: CASSVGTGAPWQPQHF.

The CDR3: CASSQGGSSGLPWETQYF. CDR3 sequence (DNA): TGCGCCAGCAGCCAAGGGGGGAGTAGCGGGCTCCCGTGGGAGACCCAGTACTTC. V gene TRBV4-1 combines with J gene TRBJ2-5; 7 bases map to TRBD2. Germline CDR1 reads MGHRA; CDR2 reads YSYEKL. V shed 1 base, J shed 5 bases, and the junction held 16 bases outside the gene matches. The CDR3 is 18 residues long.